The next 17 T cell receptor beta chains were all read from a single sample in a study of shared clonotypes between healthy human individuals. Produced via immunoSEQ multiplex PCR; TCRdb's table is partial and in-frame only. The sample has roughly 2.5 million clones; more than 80% are singletons. The sample consisted of naive CD4+ T cells sorted from blood. The subset denotes: CD45RA+ positively selected. All receptors derive from a man between 18 and 35 years old in good health.

V gene TRBV30 combines with J gene TRBJ1-1, with a tentative D call TRBD1 (5 bases). CDR1 and CDR2 (germline): GTSNPN, SVGIG (reference sequence). The ends were cut back, 4 bases at V and 8 bases at J, with 14 bases in the middle. CDR3 length: 12 residues. The CDR3 loop is CAWTQGDAEAFF. The CDR3 DNA is TGTGCCTGGACCCAAGGGGACGCAGAAGCTTTCTTT.

For the CDR3, the DNA is TGTGCCAGCTCAGTAAGCGGCGGGGAGCTGTTTTTT. This codes for CASSVSGGELFF. V is TRBV18 and J is TRBJ2-2; possible D gene TRBD2, 5 bases. With 5 bases removed from V and 7 bases from J, the gap between germline ends came to 8 bases. Germline values: CDR1 KGHSH, CDR2 LQKENI. The CDR3 is made up of 12 amino acids.

This chain connects TRBV27 to TRBJ1-4; D unclear. Germline V gene data show CDR1 as MNHEY and CDR2 as SMNVEV (reference sequence). This CDR3 is built from 15 residues. Trimming removed 6 bases at V and 1 base at J, with 12 bases between. CDR3 nucleotides: TGTGCCAGCAGGCCGGCCGGGTTAACTAATGAAAAACTGTTTTTT. This sequence encodes CASRPAGLTNEKLFF. Together with reference TRBV27 and TRBJ1-4, the CDR3 gives the full variable domain: EAQVTQNPRYLITVTGKKLTVTCSQNMNHEYMSWYRQDPGLGLRQIYYSMNVEVTDKGDVPEGYKVSRKEKRNFPLILESPSPNQTSLYFCASRPAGLTNEKLFFGSGTQLSVL.

The genes are TRBV5-4 and TRBJ1-1, with D uncertain. The germline V gene has CDR1 SGHNT and CDR2 YYREEE (reference sequence). The CDR3 covers 16 residues. The V gene lost 3 bases and the J gene lost 4 bases, with 19 bases spanning the gap. CDR3 loop: CASSSRSGRVGTEAFF. CDR3 nucleotides: TGTGCCAGCAGCTCTCGGAGCGGGAGGGTGGGCACTGAAGCTTTCTTT.

The chain joins TRBV5-6 to TRBJ1-1; 7 positions agree with TRBD1. The CDR3 covers 16 residues. Trimming cost V 4 bases and J 1 base; bases outside gene matches: 10. The germline CDR1 and CDR2 sequences are SGHDT and YYEEEE. The CDR3 nucleotides read TGTGCCAGCAGCCCGCTCCGAGGGACAGCGAACACTGAAGCTTTCTTT. Protein product: CASSPLRGTANTEAFF.

This rearrangement joins TRBV5-1 to TRBJ2-5; 8 bases fit TRBD1. V trimming: 4 bases; J trimming: 5 bases; junction bases outside the gene matches: 10. Germline V gene sequence: CDR1 SGHRS, CDR2 YFSETQ. The length of the CDR3 is 15 residues. The CDR3: CASSPTGVKGETQYF. CDR3 DNA sequence: TGCGCCAGCAGCCCGACAGGGGTTAAGGGGGAGACCCAGTACTTC. Using reference TRBV5-1 and TRBJ2-5 for the parts outside the CDR3, the full variable domain is KAGVTQTPRYLIKTRGQQVTLSCSPISGHRSVSWYQQTPGQGLQFLFEYFSETQRNKGNFPGRFSGRQFSNSRSEMNVSTLELGDSALYLCASSPTGVKGETQYFGPGTRLLVL.

This chain connects TRBV7-8 to TRBJ2-7; the match to TRBD1 covers 10 bases. The V segment lost 1 base and the J segment 3 bases; nucleotides outside the gene matches: 6. Germline-derived CDR1 and CDR2 are SGHVS and FQNEAQ. The length of the CDR3 is 16 residues. Written as DNA, the CDR3 is TGTGCCAGCAGCTTAGATAGGGACAGGGGTCTCTACGAGCAGTACTTC. It encodes CASSLDRDRGLYEQYF.

This chain joins TRBV6-5 and TRBJ1-3, with a weak D call TRBD1 (6 bases). Germline CDR1 and CDR2: MNHEY and SVGAGI. V was cut by 5 bases and J by 2 bases, with 10 bases left in between. The CDR3 extends over 14 amino acids. The CDR3 sequence is CASSPYRAGNTIYF. CDR3 nucleotides: TGTGCCAGCAGTCCCTACAGGGCTGGAAACACCATATATTTT.

The sample holds one count of this clone. This CDR3 is CASSHSTSQETQYF. CDR3 coding DNA: TGTGCCAGCAGCCATAGCACTTCACAAGAGACCCAGTACTTC. The V and J genes are TRBV7-9 and TRBJ2-5, with D hard to call. Per the germline V gene, CDR1 is SEHNR and CDR2 is FQNEAQ (reference sequence). The CDR3 runs to 14 residues. V was cut by 5 bases and J by 2 bases, with 12 bases left in between. Supplemented by reference TRBV7-9 and TRBJ2-5, the full variable domain reads DTGVSQNPRHKITKRGQNVTFRCDPISEHNRLYWYRQTLGQGPEFLTYFQNEAQLEKSRLLSDRFSAERPKGSFSTLEIQRTEQGDSAMYLCASSHSTSQETQYFGPGTRLLVL.

J is TRBJ1-5 and V is TRBV5-8, with unresolved D. Trimming took 4 bases from V and 6 from J, leaving 11 bases between them. Germline V gene sequence: CDR1 SGHTS, CDR2 YDEGEE. This CDR3 has 13 residues. This chain's CDR3 is CASSKNEIQPQHF. The CDR3 nucleotides read TGTGCCAGCAGCAAGAACGAAATTCAGCCCCAGCATTTT.

This rearrangement joins TRBV7-2 to TRBJ2-7; no reliable D call. CDR3 length: 14 amino acids. Trimming took off 2 bases at V and 0 bases at J, with 8 bases between the two ends. The V gene's germline CDR1 is SGHTA and CDR2 FQGNSA. For the CDR3, the DNA is TGTGCCAGCAGCTTAATACTTGCCTCCTACGAGCAGTACTTC. Translating gives CASSLILASYEQYF.

V usage is TRBV7-8 and J usage is TRBJ1-4, with 7 positions matching TRBD1. The length of the CDR3 is 16 residues. Germline lookup yields CDR1 SGHVS and CDR2 FQNEAQ. The V segment lost 4 bases and the J segment 5 bases; nucleotides outside the gene matches: 10. The CDR3 coding sequence is TGTGCCAGCAGCTCACCACGGACAGGCCGAAATGAAAAACTGTTTTTT. It is translated as CASSSPRTGRNEKLFF. The entire variable domain, with the rest obtained from reference TRBV7-8 and TRBJ1-4, is as follows: GAGVSQSPRYKVAKRGQDVALRCDPISGHVSLFWYQQALGQGPEFLTYFQNEAQLDKSGLPSDRFFAERPEGSVSTLKIQRTQQEDSAVYLCASSSPRTGRNEKLFFGSGTQLSVL.

The chain recombines TRBV6-1 with TRBJ1-1; D is perhaps TRBD1 (5 bases). The CDR3 is 16 amino acids. The germline gives CDR1 MNHNS, CDR2 SASEGT. Trimming shortened V by 2 bases and J by 5 bases, and 18 bases separated the two germline ends. The CDR3 nucleotides read TGTGCCAGCAGTGAAACCGGGACCCTGGGCGGGACTGAAGCTTTCTTT. This codes for CASSETGTLGGTEAFF.

The CDR3 region is CASSTGLEAFF. CDR3 coding DNA: TGTGCCAGCAGCACGGGACTTGAAGCTTTCTTT. The chain links TRBV7-2 to TRBJ1-1; D is possibly TRBD1 (5 bases). This CDR3 contains 11 residues. V dropped 5 bases and J dropped 7 bases, with 8 bases sitting between them. Germline-derived CDR1 and CDR2 are SGHTA and FQGNSA.

In this sample, this clone turned up a few times. This chain connects TRBV6-1 to TRBJ2-7; D is unresolved. From germline, CDR1 is MNHNS and CDR2 SASEGT. The CDR3 has 11 residues. Deletions cut 6 bases from V and 2 bases from J, with 5 bases between. The CDR3 is CASRETYEQYF. CDR3 bases: TGTGCCAGCAGGGAAACCTACGAGCAGTACTTC.

The chain uses TRBV14 and TRBJ2-3, with 7 bases fitting TRBD1. The CDR3 contains 15 residues. J was trimmed by 5 bases and V by 1 base; bases with no gene match: 6. Germline-derived CDR1 and CDR2 are SGHDN and FVKESK. The CDR3 nucleotides read TGTGCCAGCAGCCAAGCCGGGACAGCTAAAGATACGCAGTATTTT. This sequence encodes CASSQAGTAKDTQYF.

This chain uses TRBV5-1 with TRBJ2-2; possible D gene TRBD2, 6 bases. V was clipped by 4 bases and J by 4 bases, with 11 bases between them. This CDR3 spans 14 amino acids. Germline loops: CDR1 SGHRS, CDR2 YFSETQ. The CDR3 reads CASSPHSGTGELFF. The CDR3 DNA is TGCGCCAGCAGCCCACATAGCGGCACCGGGGAGCTGTTTTTT.